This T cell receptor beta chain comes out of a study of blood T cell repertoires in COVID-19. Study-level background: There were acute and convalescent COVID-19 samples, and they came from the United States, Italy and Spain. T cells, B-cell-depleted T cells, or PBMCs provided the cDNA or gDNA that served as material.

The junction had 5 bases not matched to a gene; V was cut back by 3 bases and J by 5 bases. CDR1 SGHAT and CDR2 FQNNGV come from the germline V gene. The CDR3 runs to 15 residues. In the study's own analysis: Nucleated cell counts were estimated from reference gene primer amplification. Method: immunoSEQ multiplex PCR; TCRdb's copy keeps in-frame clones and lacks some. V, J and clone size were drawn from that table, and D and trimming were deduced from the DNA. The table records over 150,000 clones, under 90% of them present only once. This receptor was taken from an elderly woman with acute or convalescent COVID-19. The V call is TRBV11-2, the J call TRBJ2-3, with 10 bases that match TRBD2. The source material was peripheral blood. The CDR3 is CASSFLLAGRDTQYF. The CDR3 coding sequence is TGTGCCAGCAGCTTCTTACTAGCGGGAAGAGATACGCAGTATTTT.